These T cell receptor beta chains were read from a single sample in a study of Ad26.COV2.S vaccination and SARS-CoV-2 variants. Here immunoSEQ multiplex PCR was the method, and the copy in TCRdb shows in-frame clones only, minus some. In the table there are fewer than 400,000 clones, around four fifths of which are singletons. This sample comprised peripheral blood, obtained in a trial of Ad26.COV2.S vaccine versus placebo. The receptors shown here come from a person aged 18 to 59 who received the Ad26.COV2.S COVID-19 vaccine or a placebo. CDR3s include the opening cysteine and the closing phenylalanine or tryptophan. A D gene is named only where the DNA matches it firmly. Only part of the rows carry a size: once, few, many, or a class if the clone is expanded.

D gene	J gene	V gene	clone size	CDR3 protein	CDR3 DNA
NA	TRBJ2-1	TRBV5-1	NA	CASSLLRGKNEKFF	TGCGCCAGCAGCTTGTTGAGGGGTAAGAATGAGAAGTTCTTC
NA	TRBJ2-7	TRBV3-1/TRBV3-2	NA	CASSQDLGSYEQYF	TGTGCCAGCAGCCAAGATTTGGGCTCCTACGAGCAGTACTTC
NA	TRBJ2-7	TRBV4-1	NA	CASSQRGYEQYF	TGCGCCAGCAGCCAAAGAGGTTACGAGCAGTACTTC
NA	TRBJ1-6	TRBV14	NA	CASSQGAGVGSPLHF	TGTGCCAGCAGCCAAGGGGCAGGGGTAGGATCACCCCTCCACTTT
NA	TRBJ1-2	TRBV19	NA	CASSDRRISNYGYTF	TGTGCCAGTAGTGACAGGAGAATAAGTAACTATGGCTACACCTTC
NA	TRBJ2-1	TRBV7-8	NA	CASSLGGGEQFF	TGTGCCAGCAGCTTAGGAGGAGGTGAGCAGTTCTTC
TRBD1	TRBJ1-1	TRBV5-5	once	CASSLVGQGWITEAFF	TGTGCCAGCAGCTTGGTCGGACAGGGTTGGATCACTGAAGCTTTCTTT
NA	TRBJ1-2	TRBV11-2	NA	CASSLFNGYTF	TGTGCCAGCAGCTTATTTAATGGCTACACCTTC
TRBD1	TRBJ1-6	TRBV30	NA	CAWSRRQGGDSPLHF	TGTGCCTGGTCCAGAAGACAGGGTGGGGATTCACCCCTCCACTTT
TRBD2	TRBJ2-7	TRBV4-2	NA	CASSNWAGGFAYEQYF	TGTGCCAGCAGCAATTGGGCGGGGGGCTTTGCCTACGAGCAGTACTTC
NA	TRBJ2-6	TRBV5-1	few	CATKSSFSGANVLTF	TGCGCCACCAAAAGCAGTTTCTCTGGGGCCAACGTCCTGACTTTC
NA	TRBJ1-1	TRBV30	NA	CAWSNRVNTEAFF	TGTGCCTGGAGCAACAGGGTGAACACTGAAGCTTTCTTT
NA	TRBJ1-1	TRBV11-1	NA	CASSLEGSQNTEAFF	TGTGCCAGCAGCTTAGAAGGCAGCCAGAACACTGAAGCTTTCTTT
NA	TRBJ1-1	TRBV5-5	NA	CASSLTGPLNTEAFF	TGTGCCAGCAGCCTAACCGGGCCCTTGAACACTGAAGCTTTCTTT
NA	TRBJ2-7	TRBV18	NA	CASSMDYYEQYF	TGTGCCAGCTCCATGGACTATTACGAGCAGTACTTC
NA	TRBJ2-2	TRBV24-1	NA	CATSDLNGNTGELFF	TGTGCCACCAGTGATTTGAACGGTAACACCGGGGAGCTGTTTTTT
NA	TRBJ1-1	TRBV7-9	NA	CASSLVGIEAFF	TGTGCCAGCAGCTTAGTCGGAATTGAAGCTTTCTTT
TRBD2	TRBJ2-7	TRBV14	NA	CASSQGWGGSLAYEQYF	TGTGCCAGCAGCCAAGGTTGGGGAGGGAGTCTCGCCTACGAGCAGTACTTC
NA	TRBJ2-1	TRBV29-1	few	CSVGVGGREQFF	TGCAGCGTGGGCGTCGGGGGCCGGGAGCAGTTCTTC
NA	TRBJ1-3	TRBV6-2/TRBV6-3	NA	CASSDRTFHSGNTIYF	TGTGCCAGCAGCGACCGGACTTTCCACTCTGGAAACACCATATATTTT
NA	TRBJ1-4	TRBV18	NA	CASSPTGNLPDKLFF	TGTGCCAGCTCACCAACGGGGAACCTACCTGATAAACTGTTTTTT
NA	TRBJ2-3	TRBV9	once	CASSVDGATDTQYF	TGTGCCAGCAGCGTAGACGGGGCCACAGATACGCAGTATTTT
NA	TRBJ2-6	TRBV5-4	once	CASSLFGGTGANVLTF	TGTGCCAGCAGCTTGTTCGGGGGCACTGGGGCCAACGTCCTGACTTTC
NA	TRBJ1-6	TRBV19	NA	CASSMASGDNSPLHF	TGTGCCAGTAGTATGGCGTCAGGAGATAATTCACCCCTCCACTTT
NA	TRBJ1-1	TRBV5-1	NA	CASSVWGQNTEAFF	TGCGCCAGCAGCGTCTGGGGTCAAAACACTGAAGCTTTCTTT
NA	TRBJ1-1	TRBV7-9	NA	CASSLAGGSSTEAFF	TGTGCCAGCAGCTTAGCGGGGGGGTCCAGCACTGAAGCTTTCTTT
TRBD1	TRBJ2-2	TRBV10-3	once	CAISGQGANTGELFF	TGTGCCATCAGTGGACAGGGGGCGAACACCGGGGAGCTGTTTTTT
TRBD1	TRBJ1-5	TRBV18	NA	CASSPQTGVNQPQHF	TGTGCCAGCTCACCGCAAACAGGGGTCAATCAGCCCCAGCATTTT
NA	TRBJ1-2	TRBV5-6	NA	CASSLVGSNYGYTF	TGTGCCAGCAGCTTGGTAGGATCGAACTATGGCTACACCTTC
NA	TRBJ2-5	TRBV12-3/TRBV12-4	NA	CASSLGRETQYF	TGTGCCAGCAGTTTAGGTAGAGAGACCCAGTACTTC
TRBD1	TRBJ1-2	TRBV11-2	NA	CASSDPRGAYGYTF	TGTGCCAGCAGCGACCCCAGGGGGGCCTATGGCTACACCTTC
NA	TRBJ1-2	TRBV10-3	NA	CAISELVGGYGYTF	TGTGCCATCAGTGAGCTCGTAGGGGGCTATGGCTACACCTTC
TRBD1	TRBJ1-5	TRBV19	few	CASRSDRAGSNQHF	TGTGCCAGTAGGTCCGACAGGGCGGGTTCCAACCAGCATTTT
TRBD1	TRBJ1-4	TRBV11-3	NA	CASSSGGTTGDEKLFF	TGTGCCAGCAGCTCGGGGGGCACGACAGGGGATGAAAAACTGTTTTTT
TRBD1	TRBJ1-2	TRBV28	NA	CASSSGTGGVYGYTF	TGTGCCAGCAGTTCCGGGACAGGGGGCGTCTATGGCTACACCTTC
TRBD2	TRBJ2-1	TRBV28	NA	CASSSSASGGRTHEQFF	TGTGCCAGCAGTTCTTCCGCTAGCGGGGGTCGTACGCATGAGCAGTTCTTC
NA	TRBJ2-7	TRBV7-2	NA	CASSLISSRDYEQYF	TGTGCCAGCAGCTTAATTTCCTCCCGGGACTACGAGCAGTACTTC
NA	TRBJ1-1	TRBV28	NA	CASSSPGMNTEAFF	TGTGCCAGCAGTAGTCCGGGGATGAACACTGAAGCTTTCTTT
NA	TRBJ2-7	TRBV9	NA	CASSVGGDAVFYEQYF	TGTGCCAGCAGCGTAGGGGGTGATGCAGTCTTCTACGAGCAGTACTTC
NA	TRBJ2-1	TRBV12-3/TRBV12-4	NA	CASSFDSQYEQFF	TGTGCCAGCAGCTTTGACAGTCAGTATGAGCAGTTCTTC
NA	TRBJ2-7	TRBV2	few	CASIPITYEQYF	TGTGCCAGCATCCCCATTACCTACGAGCAGTACTTC
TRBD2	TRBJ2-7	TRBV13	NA	CASSLGGTSRSYEQYF	TGTGCCAGCAGCTTAGGAGGGACTAGCCGTTCCTACGAGCAGTACTTC
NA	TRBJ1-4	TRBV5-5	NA	CASSLWGIREKLFF	TGTGCCAGCAGCTTGTGGGGCATTCGGGAAAAACTGTTTTTT
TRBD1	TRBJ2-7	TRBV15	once	CATSRGDRGLWEQYF	TGTGCCACCAGCCGAGGGGACAGGGGTCTTTGGGAGCAGTACTTC
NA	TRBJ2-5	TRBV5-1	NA	CASSLPAGQKETQYF	TGCGCCAGCAGCTTGCCCGCCGGACAAAAAGAGACCCAGTACTTC
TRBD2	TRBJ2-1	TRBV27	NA	CASSSPKAGGGVYNEQFF	TGTGCCAGCAGTTCACCCAAAGCTGGCGGGGGGGTCTACAATGAGCAGTTCTTC
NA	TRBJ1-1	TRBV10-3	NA	CAISESILTGLNTEAFF	TGTGCCATCAGTGAGTCGATACTAACAGGGTTGAACACTGAAGCTTTCTTT
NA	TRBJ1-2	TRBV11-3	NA	CASSFLQGLYYGYTF	TGTGCCAGCAGCTTTCTCCAGGGGCTTTACTATGGCTACACCTTC
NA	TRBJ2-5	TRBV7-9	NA	CASSQGETQYF	TGTGCCAGCAGCCAGGGGGAGACCCAGTACTTC
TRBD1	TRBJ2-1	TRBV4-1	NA	CASSREPGQGIRNEQFF	TGCGCCAGCAGCCGCGAACCGGGACAGGGGATTCGGAATGAGCAGTTCTTC
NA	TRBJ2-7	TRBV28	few	CASSLEGWPYEQYF	TGTGCCAGCAGTTTAGAAGGTTGGCCCTACGAGCAGTACTTC
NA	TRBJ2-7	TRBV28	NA	CASSSGPRRGGQYF	TGTGCCAGCAGTTCCGGACCCCGGAGGGGGGGGCAGTACTTC
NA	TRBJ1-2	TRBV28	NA	CASREPHRNYGYTF	TGTGCCAGCAGGGAACCCCATAGGAACTATGGCTACACCTTC
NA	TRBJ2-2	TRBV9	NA	CASSMGQNTGELFF	TGTGCCAGCAGCATGGGACAGAACACCGGGGAGCTGTTTTTT
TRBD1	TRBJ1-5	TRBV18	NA	CASSTGTGVVQPQHF	TGTGCCAGCTCGACCGGGACAGGGGTGGTTCAGCCCCAGCATTTT